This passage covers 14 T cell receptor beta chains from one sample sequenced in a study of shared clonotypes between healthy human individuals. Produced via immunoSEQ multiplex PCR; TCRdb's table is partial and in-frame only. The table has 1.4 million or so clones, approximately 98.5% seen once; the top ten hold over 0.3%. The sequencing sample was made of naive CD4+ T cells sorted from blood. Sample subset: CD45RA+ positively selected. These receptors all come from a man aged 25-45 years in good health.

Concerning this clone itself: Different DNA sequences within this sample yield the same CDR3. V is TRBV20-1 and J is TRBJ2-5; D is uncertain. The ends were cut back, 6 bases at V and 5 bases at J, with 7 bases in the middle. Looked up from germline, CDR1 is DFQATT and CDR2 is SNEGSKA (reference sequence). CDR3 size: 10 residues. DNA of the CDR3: TGCAGTGCACCCAGGGAGACCCAGTACTTC. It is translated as CSAPRETQYF.

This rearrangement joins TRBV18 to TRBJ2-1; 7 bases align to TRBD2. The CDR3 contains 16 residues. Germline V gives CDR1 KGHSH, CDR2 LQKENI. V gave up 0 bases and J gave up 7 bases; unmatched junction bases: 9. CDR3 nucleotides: TGTGCCAGCTCACCACCGGGAGGGTTGAAGGTGAATGAGCAGTTCTTC. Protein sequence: CASSPPGGLKVNEQFF.

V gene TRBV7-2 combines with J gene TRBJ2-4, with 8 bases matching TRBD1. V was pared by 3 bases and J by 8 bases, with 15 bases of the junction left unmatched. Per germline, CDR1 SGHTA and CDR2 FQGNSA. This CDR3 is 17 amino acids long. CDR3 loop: CASSLTGALVRKDIQYF. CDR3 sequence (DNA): TGTGCCAGCAGCTTGACAGGGGCCTTGGTACGGAAAGACATTCAGTACTTC.

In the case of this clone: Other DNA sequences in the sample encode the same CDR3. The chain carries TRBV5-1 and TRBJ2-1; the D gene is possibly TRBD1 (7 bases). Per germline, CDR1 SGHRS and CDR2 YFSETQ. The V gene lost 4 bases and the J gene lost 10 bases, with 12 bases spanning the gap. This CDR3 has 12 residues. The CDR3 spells CASSLPGGEQFF. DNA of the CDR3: TGCGCCAGCAGCCTGCCAGGGGGGGAGCAGTTCTTC. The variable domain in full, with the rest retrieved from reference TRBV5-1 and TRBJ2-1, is KAGVTQTPRYLIKTRGQQVTLSCSPISGHRSVSWYQQTPGQGLQFLFEYFSETQRNKGNFPGRFSGRQFSNSRSEMNVSTLELGDSALYLCASSLPGGEQFFGPGTRLTVL.

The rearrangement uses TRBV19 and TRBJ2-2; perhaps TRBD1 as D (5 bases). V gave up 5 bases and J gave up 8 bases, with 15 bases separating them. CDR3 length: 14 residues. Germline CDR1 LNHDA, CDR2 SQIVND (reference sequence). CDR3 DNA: TGTGCCAGTAGTGTGACCAGGGTTGAGGGGGAGCTGTTTTTT. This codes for CASSVTRVEGELFF.

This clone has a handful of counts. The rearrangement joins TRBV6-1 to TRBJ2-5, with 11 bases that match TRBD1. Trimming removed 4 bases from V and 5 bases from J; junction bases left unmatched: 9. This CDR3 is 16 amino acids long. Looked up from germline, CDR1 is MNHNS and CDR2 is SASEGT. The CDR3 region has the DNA TGTGCCAGCAGTGTCCCCTTCGGACAGGGGGCTGAGACCCAGTACTTC. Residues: CASSVPFGQGAETQYF.

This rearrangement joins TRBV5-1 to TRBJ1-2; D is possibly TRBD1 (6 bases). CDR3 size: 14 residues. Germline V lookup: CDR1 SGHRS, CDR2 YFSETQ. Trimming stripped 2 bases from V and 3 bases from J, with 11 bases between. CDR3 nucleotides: TGCGCCAGCAGCTTCGGGGGGGCGCACTATGGCTACACCTTC. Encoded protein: CASSFGGAHYGYTF.

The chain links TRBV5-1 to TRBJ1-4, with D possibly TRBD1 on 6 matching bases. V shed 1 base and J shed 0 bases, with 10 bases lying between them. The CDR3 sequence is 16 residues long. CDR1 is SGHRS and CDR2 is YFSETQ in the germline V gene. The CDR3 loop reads CASSLWGPSTNEKLFF. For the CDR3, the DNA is TGCGCCAGCAGCTTGTGGGGGCCCTCAACTAATGAAAAACTGTTTTTT.

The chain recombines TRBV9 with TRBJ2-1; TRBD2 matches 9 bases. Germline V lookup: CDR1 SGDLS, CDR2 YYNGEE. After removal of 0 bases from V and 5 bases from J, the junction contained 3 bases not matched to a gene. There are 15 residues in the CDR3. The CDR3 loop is CASSVGIAGDNEQFF. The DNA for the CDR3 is TGTGCCAGCAGCGTAGGGATAGCGGGAGACAATGAGCAGTTCTTC.

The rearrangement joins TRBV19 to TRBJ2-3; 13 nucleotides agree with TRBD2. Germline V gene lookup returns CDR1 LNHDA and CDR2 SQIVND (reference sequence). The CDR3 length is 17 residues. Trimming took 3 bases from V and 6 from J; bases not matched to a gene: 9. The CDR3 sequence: CASSIRTSGRASDTQYF. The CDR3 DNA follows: TGTGCCAGTAGTATTAGAACTAGCGGGAGGGCCTCGGATACGCAGTATTTT.

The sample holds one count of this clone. The CDR3 protein is CASSVVSGGVGTGELFF. Written as DNA, the CDR3 is TGTGCCAGCAGCGTAGTCAGCGGGGGCGTGGGCACCGGGGAGCTGTTTTTT. The chain recombines TRBV9 with TRBJ2-2; 8 nucleotides align to TRBD2. This CDR3 comprises 17 residues. Germline V gene data show CDR1 as SGDLS and CDR2 as YYNGEE. Unmatched junction bases numbered 8, after V lost 0 bases and J lost 4 bases.

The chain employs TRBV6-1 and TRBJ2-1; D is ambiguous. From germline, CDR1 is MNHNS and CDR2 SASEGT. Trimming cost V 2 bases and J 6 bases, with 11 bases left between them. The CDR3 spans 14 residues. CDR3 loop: CASSEMVVTNEQFF. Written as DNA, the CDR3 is TGTGCCAGCAGTGAAATGGTGGTCACCAATGAGCAGTTCTTC.

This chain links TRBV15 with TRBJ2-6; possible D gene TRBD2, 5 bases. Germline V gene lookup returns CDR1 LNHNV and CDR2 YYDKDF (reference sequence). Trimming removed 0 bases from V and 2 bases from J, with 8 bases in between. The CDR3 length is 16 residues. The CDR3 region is CATSREDWTGANVLTF. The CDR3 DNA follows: TGTGCCACCAGCAGAGAGGACTGGACTGGGGCCAACGTCCTGACTTTC.

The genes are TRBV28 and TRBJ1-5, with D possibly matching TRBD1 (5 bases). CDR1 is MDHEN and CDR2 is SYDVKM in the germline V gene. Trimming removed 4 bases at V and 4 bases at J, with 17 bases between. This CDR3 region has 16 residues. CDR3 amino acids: CASSSPVQGINQPQHF. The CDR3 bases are TGTGCCAGCAGTTCCCCAGTCCAGGGAATTAATCAGCCCCAGCATTTT.